This TCR beta chain came from a study of blood T cell repertoires in COVID-19. In the study overall: The study drew acute and convalescent COVID-19 samples from the United States, Italy and Spain. T cells, B-cell-depleted T cells, or PBMCs supplied cDNA or gDNA.

In the study's own analysis: By means of reference gene primer amplification, nucleated cell counts were estimated. The method was immunoSEQ multiplex PCR; TCRdb's version includes in-frame clones alone and lacks a portion of them. That table furnishes V, J and clone size, whereas the DNA furnished D and trimming. The table shows 250,000 to 350,000 clones, with approximately 84% occurring only once. Seattle researchers signed up patients amid active infection and tracked them longitudinally. Trimming pared 4 bases from V and 2 bases from J, leaving 11 bases between. In germline, CDR1 is MNHEY, CDR2 SMNVEV (reference sequence). The length of the CDR3 is 14 residues.

The chain combines TRBV27 with TRBJ1-1; D remains unclear. The sequence derives from a human donor with COVID-19, enrolled during active disease. The donor label of this sample is uncertain. Sequencing used peripheral blood. CDR3 in DNA: TGTGCCAGCAGTTACATCCACCCAAACACTGAAGCTTTCTTT. It translates to CASSYIHPNTEAFF.